These 24 T cell receptor beta chains were sequenced from one sample in a study of blood T cell repertoires in COVID-19. This table comes from immunoSEQ multiplex PCR, and its TCRdb copy is limited to in-frame clones, with some not included. The data show 100,000 or so clones, with around 90% seen just once and 15% to 20% held by the top ten. What was sequenced was peripheral blood. These receptors all come from a man aged 50-59 years with acute or convalescent COVID-19.

V and J are TRBV5-8 and TRBJ2-1; perhaps TRBD1 as D (6 bases). The V end was cut by 4 bases, the J end by 0 bases, with 11 bases between. This CDR3 has 15 residues. CDR1 is SGHTS and CDR2 is YDEGEE in the germline V gene. The chain's CDR3 is CASSLGQFSYNEQFF. The DNA of the CDR3 is TGTGCCAGCAGCCTCGGACAGTTCTCCTACAATGAGCAGTTCTTC.

This clone was seen more than once but under ten times. The chain carries TRBV28 and TRBJ2-3; D unclear. Trimming pared 6 bases from V and 1 base from J, leaving 11 bases between. Germline-derived CDR1 and CDR2 are MDHEN and SYDVKM. This CDR3 is built from 14 residues. The DNA of the CDR3 is TGTGCCAGCAGATCTAGATTACGCACAGATACGCAGTATTTT. Amino acid sequence: CASRSRLRTDTQYF.

V is TRBV9 and J is TRBJ2-5, with a tentative D call TRBD1 (5 bases). With 3 bases removed from V and 4 bases from J, the gap between germline ends came to 16 bases. The CDR3 is 15 amino acids. CDR1 and CDR2 (germline): SGDLS, YYNGEE. The CDR3 sequence is CASSDDSQGLETQYF. For the CDR3, the DNA is TGTGCCAGCAGCGACGATAGTCAGGGTTTAGAGACCCAGTACTTC.

This chain joins TRBV25-1 and TRBJ1-5, with 8 bases identical to TRBD1. CDR3 size: 15 residues. Trimming cost V 1 base and J 2 bases; bases outside gene matches: 1. The V gene's germline CDR1 is MGHDK and CDR2 SYGVNS. This CDR3 is CASSESTGGNQPQHF. CDR3 in DNA: TGTGCCAGCAGTGAATCGACAGGGGGCAATCAGCCCCAGCATTTT.

This chain connects TRBV9 to TRBJ1-6; 7 positions match TRBD1. This CDR3 contains 16 residues. Germline V lookup: CDR1 SGDLS, CDR2 YYNGEE. The junction had 10 bases not matched to a gene; V was cut back by 3 bases and J by 7 bases. The DNA for the CDR3 is TGTGCCAGCAGCGCCCAGAGGACAGGTTCCAATTCACCCCTCCACTTT. This sequence encodes CASSAQRTGSNSPLHF.

The sample holds one count of this clone. This rearrangement joins TRBV19 to TRBJ1-2; 7 bases map to TRBD1. Looked up from germline, CDR1 is LNHDA and CDR2 is SQIVND (reference sequence). The CDR3 runs to 13 residues. With V trimmed by 8 bases and J by 8 bases, 11 bases remained unmatched. CDR3 in DNA: TGTGCCAGTGAGGGGACAGCTTTAGGGGGCTACACCTTC. It encodes CASEGTALGGYTF.

This clone was detected once. This rearrangement joins TRBV3-1 (or the pseudogene TRBV3-2) to TRBJ2-5; 9 bases align to TRBD2. Germline assignment: CDR1 LGHDT and CDR2 YNNKEL (reference sequence). V lost 4 bases and J lost 2; bases outside the gene matches: 11. This CDR3 has 17 amino acids. CDR3 sequence (DNA): TGTGCCAGCAGCCCCGCCCGGGGTCTAGCGGGGCAAGAGACCCAGTACTTC. It specifies CASSPARGLAGQETQYF.

V usage is TRBV6-5 and J usage is TRBJ1-2; D uncertain. CDR1 MNHEY and CDR2 SVGAGI come from the germline V gene. The length of the CDR3 is 13 residues. V lost 6 bases, J lost 7 bases, and 15 bases lay in between. The chain's CDR3 is CASRPSYEGGYTF. CDR3 in DNA: TGTGCCAGCAGACCTAGTTATGAGGGTGGCTACACCTTC.

V is TRBV5-5 and J is TRBJ1-1; D unresolved. Per the germline V gene, CDR1 is SGHKS and CDR2 is YYEKEE (reference sequence). V gave up 0 bases and J gave up 4 bases, with 16 bases separating them. This CDR3 has 16 amino acids. This CDR3 reads CASSLAPGSATTEAFF. CDR3 DNA sequence: TGTGCCAGCAGCTTGGCCCCGGGAAGCGCCACCACTGAAGCTTTCTTT.

The V call is TRBV5-1, the J call TRBJ1-2; D remains unclear. The CDR3 contains 13 residues. Between the trimmed V and J ends, which lost 2 bases and 8 bases, there was a span of 13 bases. Looked up from germline, CDR1 is SGHRS and CDR2 is YFSETQ. The CDR3 loop is CASSLVGREGYTF. In DNA, the CDR3 is TGCGCCAGCAGCTTAGTCGGACGGGAGGGCTACACCTTC.

V and J are TRBV7-9 and TRBJ1-2, with no clear D. This CDR3 contains 13 residues. V was cut by 5 bases and J by 0 bases, with 7 bases left in between. Germline values: CDR1 SEHNR, CDR2 FQNEAQ (reference sequence). Written as DNA, the CDR3 is TGTGCCAGCAGCACCCTAGCTAACTATGGCTACACCTTC. It is translated as CASSTLANYGYTF.

The chain carries TRBV3-1 (or the pseudogene TRBV3-2) and TRBJ1-2; tentative D call: TRBD1 (5 bases). Germline CDR1 is LGHDT and CDR2 is YNNKEL (reference sequence). V lost 0 bases and J lost 6, with 20 bases in between. This CDR3 is built from 17 residues. CDR3 DNA sequence: TGTGCCAGCAGCCAAGAAAGCGCAGGGAAGTTGTCGAATGGCTACACCTTC. This translates into CASSQESAGKLSNGYTF.

This chain connects TRBV5-1 to TRBJ1-1; 7 nucleotides align to TRBD1. V was clipped by 2 bases and J by 0 bases; unmatched bases: 7. CDR1 and CDR2 (germline): SGHRS, YFSETQ. This CDR3 has 16 residues. CDR3: CASSLRQGAMNTEAFF. The CDR3 DNA reads TGCGCCAGCAGCTTAAGACAGGGAGCTATGAACACTGAAGCTTTCTTT. The full variable domain, with the rest looked up from reference TRBV5-1 and TRBJ1-1, is KAGVTQTPRYLIKTRGQQVTLSCSPISGHRSVSWYQQTPGQGLQFLFEYFSETQRNKGNFPGRFSGRQFSNSRSEMNVSTLELGDSALYLCASSLRQGAMNTEAFFGQGTRLTVV.

The chain joins TRBV5-1 to TRBJ2-7; 8 nucleotides match TRBD1. V shed 7 bases, J shed 4 bases, and the junction held 4 bases outside the gene matches. There are 12 residues in the CDR3. Germline lookup yields CDR1 SGHRS and CDR2 YFSETQ. The chain's CDR3 is CASARQGYEQYF. In nucleotides, the CDR3 is TGCGCCAGCGCCCGACAGGGGTACGAGCAGTACTTC.

This clone was counted a few times. The CDR3 sequence is CASSQGHTYTGELFF. CDR3 DNA sequence: TGCGCCAGCAGCCAAGGGCACACCTACACCGGGGAGCTGTTTTTT. The chain employs TRBV4-1 and TRBJ2-2, with D hard to call. The CDR3 has 15 residues. Germline loops: CDR1 MGHRA, CDR2 YSYEKL. Trimming removed 1 base at V and 3 bases at J, with 9 bases between.

The chain employs TRBV7-6 and TRBJ2-1, with 10 bases lining up with TRBD2. The CDR3 contains 16 residues. CDR1 and CDR2 (germline): SGHVS, FNYEAQ. With V trimmed by 4 bases and J by 9 bases, 12 bases remained unmatched. CDR3 sequence: CASSSKPSGGGFEQFF. The CDR3, as DNA: TGTGCCAGCAGCTCCAAACCTAGCGGGGGTGGGTTTGAGCAGTTCTTC. Variable domain in full (rest from reference TRBV7-6 and TRBJ2-1): GAGVSQSPRYKVTKRGQDVALRCDPISGHVSLYWYRQALGQGPEFLTYFNYEAQQDKSGLPNDRFSAERPEGSISTLTIQRTEQRDSAMYRCASSSKPSGGGFEQFFGPGTRLTVL.

The chain is built from TRBV27 and TRBJ1-2; 10 positions match TRBD1. This CDR3 comprises 15 residues. V shed 4 bases, J shed 6 bases, and the junction held 8 bases outside the gene matches. Germline V gene lookup returns CDR1 MNHEY and CDR2 SMNVEV (reference sequence). DNA for the CDR3: TGTGCCAGCAGTTCCCCGACAGGGGGCGCGAATGGCTACACCTTC. This sequence encodes CASSSPTGGANGYTF.

This chain links TRBV2 with TRBJ1-2; TRBD1 aligns across 8 bases. CDR3 length equals 11 residues. The germline V gene has CDR1 SNHLY and CDR2 FYNNEI. V lost 8 bases to trimming and J lost 4 bases; unmatched junction nucleotides: 0. CDR3 amino acids: CASGQGYGYTF. In DNA, the CDR3 is TGTGCCAGCGGACAGGGCTATGGCTACACCTTC.

This sequence joins TRBV6-6 and TRBJ1-1; D is ambiguous. V dropped 4 bases and J dropped 6 bases, with 9 bases sitting between them. The CDR3 is made up of 12 amino acids. In germline, CDR1 is MNHNY, CDR2 SVGAGI (reference sequence). The CDR3 nucleotides are TGTGCCAGCAGTTTGATGAGGGCTGAAGCTTTCTTT. Its translation: CASSLMRAEAFF.

The genes are TRBV29-1 and TRBJ1-4; 10 bases agree with TRBD1. The CDR3 runs 16 residues. Germline V CDR1 and CDR2: SQVTM, ANQGSEA. The J segment lost 7 bases and the V segment lost 2 bases, leaving 10 bases of the junction unmatched. The CDR3 sequence: CSVEIRDRGYPEKLFF. The CDR3, as DNA: TGCAGCGTTGAAATCCGGGACAGGGGTTATCCTGAAAAACTGTTTTTT.

The chain combines TRBV7-9 with TRBJ2-1; 14 nucleotides agree with TRBD2. The CDR3 totals 15 residues. Unmatched junction bases numbered 3, after V lost 3 bases and J lost 8 bases. Germline assignment: CDR1 SEHNR and CDR2 FQNEAQ (reference sequence). CDR3 residues: CASSFGTSGGDEQFF. For the CDR3, the DNA is TGTGCCAGCAGCTTTGGGACTAGCGGGGGTGATGAGCAGTTCTTC.

The V gene is TRBV2, the J gene TRBJ1-1, with TRBD1 identical over 11 bases. J lost 4 bases, V lost 7 bases, and 5 bases had no gene match. The germline V gene encodes CDR1 SNHLY and CDR2 FYNNEI. The length of the CDR3 is 14 residues. CDR3 region: CASIPGTGGTEAFF. The CDR3 DNA follows: TGTGCCAGCATTCCCGGGACAGGGGGCACTGAAGCTTTCTTT.

The V and J genes are TRBV29-1 and TRBJ1-2; D ambiguous. This CDR3 comprises 12 residues. Germline CDR1 and CDR2: SQVTM and ANQGSEA. Trimming removed 1 base from V and 7 bases from J, with 10 bases in between. The CDR3 coding sequence is TGCAGCGTTGAAGCGCAGGCGGGTGGCTACACCTTC. It specifies CSVEAQAGGYTF.

The chain employs TRBV19 and TRBJ2-7; D perhaps matches TRBD1 (6 bases). The CDR3 has 14 residues. The V end lost 5 bases, the J end lost 6 bases, and 17 bases lay between the germline ends. Germline V gives CDR1 LNHDA, CDR2 SQIVND (reference sequence). The CDR3 spells CASSLTGLEGEQYF. CDR3 DNA sequence: TGTGCCAGTAGTTTGACAGGTCTTGAGGGCGAGCAGTACTTC. Filled out from reference TRBV19 and TRBJ2-7, the complete variable domain reads DGGITQSPKYLFRKEGQNVTLSCEQNLNHDAMYWYRQDPGQGLRLIYYSQIVNDFQKGDIAEGYSVSREKKESFPLTVTSAQKNPTAFYLCASSLTGLEGEQYFGPGTRLTVT.